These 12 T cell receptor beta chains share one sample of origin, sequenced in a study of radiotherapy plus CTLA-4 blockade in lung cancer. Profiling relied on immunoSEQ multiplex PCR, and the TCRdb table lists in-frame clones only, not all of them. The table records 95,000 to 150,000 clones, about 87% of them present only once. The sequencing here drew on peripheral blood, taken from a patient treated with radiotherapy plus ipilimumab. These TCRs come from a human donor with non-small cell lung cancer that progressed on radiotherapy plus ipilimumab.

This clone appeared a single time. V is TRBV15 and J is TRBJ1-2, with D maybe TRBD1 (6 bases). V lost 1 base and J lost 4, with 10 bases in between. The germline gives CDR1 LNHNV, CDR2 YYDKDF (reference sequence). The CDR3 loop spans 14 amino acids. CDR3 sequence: CATSRGPGAYGYTF. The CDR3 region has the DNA TGTGCCACCAGCAGAGGGCCAGGGGCCTATGGCTACACCTTC.

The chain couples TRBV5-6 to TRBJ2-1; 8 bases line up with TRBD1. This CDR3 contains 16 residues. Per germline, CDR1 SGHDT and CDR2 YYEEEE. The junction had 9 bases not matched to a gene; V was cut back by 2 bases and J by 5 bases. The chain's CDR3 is CASSFRGQGTNNEQFF. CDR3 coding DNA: TGTGCCAGCAGCTTTCGCGGACAGGGTACAAACAATGAGCAGTTCTTC.

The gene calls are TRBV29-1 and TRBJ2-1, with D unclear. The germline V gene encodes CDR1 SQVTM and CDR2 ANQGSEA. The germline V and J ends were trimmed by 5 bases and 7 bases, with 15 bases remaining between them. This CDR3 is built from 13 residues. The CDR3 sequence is CSVLLRFLNEQFF. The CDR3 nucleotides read TGCAGCGTTCTTCTGAGATTTCTGAATGAGCAGTTCTTC.

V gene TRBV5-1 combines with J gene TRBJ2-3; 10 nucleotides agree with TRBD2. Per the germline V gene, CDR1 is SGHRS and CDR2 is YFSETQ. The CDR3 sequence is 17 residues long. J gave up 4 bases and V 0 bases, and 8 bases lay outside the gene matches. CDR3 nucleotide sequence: TGCGCCAGCAGCTTGGCCCCAGCGGGAGGGGGGGCAGATACGCAGTATTTT. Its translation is CASSLAPAGGGADTQYF.

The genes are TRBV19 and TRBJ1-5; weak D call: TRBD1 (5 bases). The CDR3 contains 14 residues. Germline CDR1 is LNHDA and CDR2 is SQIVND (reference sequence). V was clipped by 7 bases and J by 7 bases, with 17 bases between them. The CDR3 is CASKERGRGQPQHF. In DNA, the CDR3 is TGTGCCAGTAAGGAGAGGGGCCGAGGCCAGCCCCAGCATTTT.

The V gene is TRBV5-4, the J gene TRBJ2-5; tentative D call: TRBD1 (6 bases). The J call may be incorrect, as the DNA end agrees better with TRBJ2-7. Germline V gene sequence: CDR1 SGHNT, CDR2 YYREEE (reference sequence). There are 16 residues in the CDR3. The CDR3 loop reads CASSPLLGAPESEQYF. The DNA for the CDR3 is TGTGCCAGCAGCCCCTTGTTGGGGGCCCCAGAGTCCGAGCAGTACTTC.

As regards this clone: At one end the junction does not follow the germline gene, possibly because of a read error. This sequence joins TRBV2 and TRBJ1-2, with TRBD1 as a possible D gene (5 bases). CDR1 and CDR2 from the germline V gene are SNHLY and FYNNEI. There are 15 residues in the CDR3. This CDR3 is CASIEWGPLNYGYTF. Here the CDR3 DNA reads TGTGCCAGCATTGAATGGGGACCCCTTAACTATGGCTACACCTTC.

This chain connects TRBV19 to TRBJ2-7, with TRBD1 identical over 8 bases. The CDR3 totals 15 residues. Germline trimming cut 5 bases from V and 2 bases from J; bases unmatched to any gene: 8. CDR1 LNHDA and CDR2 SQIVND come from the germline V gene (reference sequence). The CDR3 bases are TGTGCCAGTAGTGCGGACCGGGACAGGCCCTACGAGCAGTACTTC. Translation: CASSADRDRPYEQYF.

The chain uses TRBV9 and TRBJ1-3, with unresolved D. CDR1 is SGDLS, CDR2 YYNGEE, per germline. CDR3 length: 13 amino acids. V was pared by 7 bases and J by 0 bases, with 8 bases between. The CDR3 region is CASSQSSGNTIYF. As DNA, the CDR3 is TGTGCCAGCTCGCAGAGCTCTGGAAACACCATATATTTT. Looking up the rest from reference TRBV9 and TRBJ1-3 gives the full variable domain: DSGVTQTPKHLITATGQRVTLRCSPRSGDLSVYWYQQSLDQGLQFLIQYYNGEERAKGNILERFSAQQFPDLHSELNLSSLELGDSALYFCASSQSSGNTIYFGEGSWLTVV.

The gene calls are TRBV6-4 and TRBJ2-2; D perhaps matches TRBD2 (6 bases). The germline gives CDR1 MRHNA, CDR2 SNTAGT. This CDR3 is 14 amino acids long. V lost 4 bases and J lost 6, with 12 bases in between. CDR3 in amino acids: CASSVETGAGELFF. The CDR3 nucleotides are TGTGCCAGCAGTGTTGAGACGGGGGCCGGGGAGCTGTTTTTT.

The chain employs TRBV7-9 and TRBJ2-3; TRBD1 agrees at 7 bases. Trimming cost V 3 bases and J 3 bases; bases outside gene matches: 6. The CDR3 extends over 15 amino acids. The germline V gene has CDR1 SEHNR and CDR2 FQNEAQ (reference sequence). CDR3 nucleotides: TGTGCCAGCAGCTTCGGACAGGCTACAACAGATACGCAGTATTTT. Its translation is CASSFGQATTDTQYF.

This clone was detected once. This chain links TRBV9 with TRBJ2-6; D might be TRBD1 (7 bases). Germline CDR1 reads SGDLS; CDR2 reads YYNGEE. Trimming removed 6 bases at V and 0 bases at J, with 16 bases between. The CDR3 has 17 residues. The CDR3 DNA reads TGTGCCAGCATGCGGGACAGCACAAGCTCTGGGGCCAACGTCCTGACTTTC. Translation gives CASMRDSTSSGANVLTF.